The 24 T cell receptor beta chains below were found in one sample sequenced in a study of blood T cell repertoires in COVID-19. Assay: immunoSEQ multiplex PCR; the TCRdb copy retains only in-frame clones and omits some. This table has a few hundred thousand clones, 86% appearing once. Sequencing was performed on PBMCs or T cells enriched from blood (not recorded which). The source of these receptors is a woman between 50 and 59 years old in a cohort exposed to, infected with or recovered from COVID-19 (not recorded which).

The rearrangement joins TRBV9 to TRBJ1-1; D is undetermined. The CDR3 consists of 16 residues. V was pared by 5 bases and J by 0 bases, with 17 bases between. Germline assignment: CDR1 SGDLS and CDR2 YYNGEE. The CDR3 DNA reads TGTGCCAGCAGGGGGAGGGATGACCCCATGAACACTGAAGCTTTCTTT. It translates to CASRGRDDPMNTEAFF. Together with reference TRBV9 and TRBJ1-1, the CDR3 gives the full variable domain: DSGVTQTPKHLITATGQRVTLRCSPRSGDLSVYWYQQSLDQGLQFLIQYYNGEERAKGNILERFSAQQFPDLHSELNLSSLELGDSALYFCASRGRDDPMNTEAFFGQGTRLTVV.

The J gene is TRBJ2-3, the V gene TRBV5-4; 9 nucleotides line up with TRBD2. CDR3 size: 17 residues. Germline V lookup: CDR1 SGHNT, CDR2 YYREEE (reference sequence). V trimming: 0 bases; J trimming: 2 bases; junction bases outside the gene matches: 7. The CDR3 is CASSLGLPSGTTDTQYF. The DNA of the CDR3 is TGTGCCAGCAGCTTGGGCCTGCCTAGCGGGACCACAGATACGCAGTATTTT.

This clone came up once. The V call is TRBV10-3, the J call TRBJ2-2, with 8 bases aligning to TRBD1. V was clipped by 2 bases and J by 1 base; unmatched bases: 3. The CDR3 runs 16 residues. Germline V gene data show CDR1 as ENHRY and CDR2 as SYGVKD. This CDR3 reads CAISELGTGNTGELFF. CDR3 coding DNA: TGTGCCATCAGTGAGCTTGGGACAGGGAACACCGGGGAGCTGTTTTTT.

The rearrangement uses TRBV7-2 and TRBJ1-1; 10 bases match TRBD1. V dropped 3 bases and J dropped 4; count of bases not matched to a gene: 5. The germline V gene encodes CDR1 SGHTA and CDR2 FQGNSA. The CDR3 has 15 residues. The CDR3 DNA sequence: TGTGCCAGCAGCTTCTCGACAGGGGGCGTCACTGAAGCTTTCTTT. Translating it yields CASSFSTGGVTEAFF.

The CDR3 DNA is TGTGCCAGCAGCTCTACAGGGGGGAACACCGGGGAGCTGTTTTTT. Residues: CASSSTGGNTGELFF. The gene calls are TRBV11-3 and TRBJ2-2; 8 bases agree with TRBD1. This CDR3 is built from 15 residues. CDR1 and CDR2 from the germline V gene are SGHNT and YENEEA. With V trimmed by 4 bases and J by 1 base, 2 bases remained unmatched.

J is TRBJ2-3 and V is TRBV5-1; 12 bases fit TRBD2. Unmatched junction bases numbered 6, after V lost 4 bases and J lost 6 bases. Germline V gives CDR1 SGHRS, CDR2 YFSETQ. The CDR3 has 15 residues. Here the CDR3 reads CASSTGTSGLDTQYF. The CDR3 DNA reads as TGCGCCAGCAGCACGGGGACTAGCGGGTTGGATACGCAGTATTTT. The complete variable domain, with remaining parts taken from reference TRBV5-1 and TRBJ2-3, reads KAGVTQTPRYLIKTRGQQVTLSCSPISGHRSVSWYQQTPGQGLQFLFEYFSETQRNKGNFPGRFSGRQFSNSRSEMNVSTLELGDSALYLCASSTGTSGLDTQYFGPGTRLTVL.

The CDR3, as DNA: TGTGCCAGCAGCGTAGATAGCGGGGGGGAGACAGATACGCAGTATTTT. This codes for CASSVDSGGETDTQYF. The chain combines TRBV9 with TRBJ2-3; 11 positions agree with TRBD2. The CDR3 has 16 residues. Trimming removed 0 bases from V and 3 bases from J; junction bases left unmatched: 3. From germline, CDR1 is SGDLS and CDR2 YYNGEE.

The chain combines TRBV28 with TRBJ1-4, with 10 bases fitting TRBD1. J lost 7 bases, V lost 4 bases, and 3 bases had no gene match. CDR1 and CDR2 from the germline V gene are MDHEN and SYDVKM. CDR3 length equals 14 residues. The CDR3 sequence: CASSSGQGSEKLFF. The CDR3 DNA sequence: TGTGCCAGCAGTTCGGGACAGGGGAGTGAAAAACTGTTTTTT. The complete variable domain, with remaining parts taken from reference TRBV28 and TRBJ1-4, reads DVKVTQSSRYLVKRTGEKVFLECVQDMDHENMFWYRQDPGLGLRLIYFSYDVKMKEKGDIPEGYSVSREKKERFSLILESASTNQTSMYLCASSSGQGSEKLFFGSGTQLSVL.

This chain connects TRBV14 to TRBJ1-1; the D is unclear. Deletions cut 4 bases from V and 0 bases from J, with 6 bases between. CDR1 and CDR2 (germline): SGHDN, FVKESK. The CDR3 has 13 amino acids. This CDR3 is CASSPGMNTEAFF. DNA for the CDR3: TGTGCCAGCAGCCCGGGGATGAACACTGAAGCTTTCTTT.

The chain recombines TRBV9 with TRBJ2-5; the match to TRBD2 covers 11 bases. Losses at the gene ends were 0 bases for V and 4 bases for J; bases not matched to a gene: 5. Germline V gene sequence: CDR1 SGDLS, CDR2 YYNGEE. This CDR3 has 16 amino acids. Here the CDR3 DNA reads TGTGCCAGCAGCGTAGGAAATAGCGGGGGGGCAGAGACCCAGTACTTC. It yields the protein CASSVGNSGGAETQYF.

The chain employs TRBV12-5 and TRBJ1-4, with D unclear. There are 15 residues in the CDR3. Germline V gene sequence: CDR1 LGHNT, CDR2 FRNRAP. Trimming pared 2 bases from V and 1 base from J, leaving 8 bases between. The CDR3 loop is CASGLPTRTNEKLFF. The CDR3 bases are TGTGCTAGTGGTTTGCCCACGAGAACTAATGAAAAACTGTTTTTT. Based on the CDR3 plus reference TRBV12-5 and TRBJ1-4, the full variable domain is DARVTQTPRHKVTEMGQEVTMRCQPILGHNTVFWYRQTMMQGLELLAYFRNRAPLDDSGMPKDRFSAEMPDATLATLKIQPSEPRDSAVYFCASGLPTRTNEKLFFGSGTQLSVL.

The chain couples TRBV5-4 to TRBJ1-1; 10 bases fit TRBD1. V trimming: 3 bases; J trimming: 6 bases; junction bases outside the gene matches: 14. The V gene's germline CDR1 is SGHNT and CDR2 YYREEE (reference sequence). The CDR3 contains 17 residues. CDR3 sequence (DNA): TGTGCCAGCAGCTCCAGACAGGGGGCAATGGTACGGTCTGAAGCTTTCTTT. Residues: CASSSRQGAMVRSEAFF. Full variable domain (remainder filled in from reference TRBV5-4 and TRBJ1-1): ETGVTQSPTHLIKTRGQQVTLRCSSQSGHNTVSWYQQALGQGPQFIFQYYREEENGRGNFPPRFSGLQFPNYSSELNVNALELDDSALYLCASSSRQGAMVRSEAFFGQGTRLTVV.

The chain links TRBV11-2 to TRBJ2-7; D might be TRBD2 (6 bases). The CDR3 is 13 amino acids. CDR1 and CDR2 (germline): SGHAT, FQNNGV. Trimming took off 1 base at V and 7 bases at J, with 11 bases between the two ends. Here the CDR3 reads CASSLGGAGEQYF. DNA for the CDR3: TGTGCCAGCAGCTTAGGGGGCGCGGGAGAGCAGTACTTC. Full variable domain (remainder filled in from reference TRBV11-2 and TRBJ2-7): EAGVAQSPRYKIIEKRQSVAFWCNPISGHATLYWYQQILGQGPKLLIQFQNNGVVDDSQLPKDRFSAERLKGVDSTLKIQPAKLEDSAVYLCASSLGGAGEQYFGPGTRLTVT.

The V gene is TRBV30, the J gene TRBJ1-4; TRBD1 matches at 7 bases. The CDR3 runs to 12 residues. V lost 8 bases to trimming and J lost 3 bases; unmatched junction nucleotides: 3. Germline CDR1 is GTSNPN and CDR2 is SVGIG (reference sequence). The CDR3 nucleotides read TGTGCCCAGGGACAGTCTAATGAAAAACTGTTTTTT. This codes for CAQGQSNEKLFF.

The chain couples TRBV3-1 (or the pseudogene TRBV3-2) to TRBJ1-6; 9 bases match TRBD1. Germline V gives CDR1 LGHDT, CDR2 YNNKEL (reference sequence). V lost 4 bases to trimming and J lost 10 bases; unmatched junction nucleotides: 5. There are 14 residues in the CDR3. The CDR3 loop reads CASSLDRGRSPLHF. For the CDR3, the DNA is TGTGCCAGCAGCCTGGACAGGGGAAGGTCACCCCTCCACTTT.

CDR3 protein: CASSFSGAGVLAKNIQYF. The CDR3 nucleotides are TGTGCCAGCAGTTTCTCCGGCGCGGGAGTACTAGCCAAAAACATTCAGTACTTC. V gene TRBV6-2 or TRBV6-3 combines with J gene TRBJ2-4, with 7 bases identical to TRBD2. Per germline, CDR1 MNHEY and CDR2 SVGEGT. After removal of 4 bases from V and 0 bases from J, the junction contained 12 bases not matched to a gene. This CDR3 spans 18 amino acids.

The chain carries TRBV6-5 and TRBJ1-2; TRBD1 matches at 7 bases. The V gene's germline CDR1 is MNHEY and CDR2 SVGAGI. This CDR3 has 14 amino acids. J was trimmed by 8 bases and V by 5 bases; bases with no gene match: 11. The CDR3 DNA sequence: TGTGCCAGCAGTAAACCGGGACAGATGCGCGGCTACACCTTC. Amino acids: CASSKPGQMRGYTF.

V usage is TRBV6-1 and J usage is TRBJ1-5; D not certain. CDR3 length: 16 residues. Germline CDR1 is MNHNS and CDR2 is SASEGT. V gave up 1 base and J gave up 11 bases, with 21 bases separating them. CDR3 in amino acids: CASSEEVGVSRRSQHF. Here the CDR3 DNA reads TGTGCCAGCAGTGAAGAGGTCGGGGTATCAAGAAGGTCCCAGCATTTT.

The chain carries TRBV7-9 and TRBJ2-7, with D unresolved. Trimming removed 2 bases from V and 4 bases from J, with 9 bases in between. Germline V CDR1 and CDR2: SEHNR, FQNEAQ (reference sequence). This CDR3 has 13 residues. CDR3 in DNA: TGTGCCAGCAGCTTATCAGGAACTTACGAGCAGTACTTC. Its translation is CASSLSGTYEQYF.

The chain carries TRBV6-2 or TRBV6-3 and TRBJ1-1; D unclear. The CDR3 is 13 residues long. The germline V gene encodes CDR1 MNHEY and CDR2 SVGEGT. V was pared by 6 bases and J by 4 bases, with 12 bases between. The CDR3 spells CASSLKGATEAFF. The CDR3, as DNA: TGTGCCAGCAGCCTCAAGGGAGCCACTGAAGCTTTCTTT.

The chain couples TRBV25-1 to TRBJ1-4; D possibly corresponds to TRBD1 (5 bases). Trimming removed 2 bases at V and 10 bases at J, with 14 bases between. The CDR3 totals 14 residues. Germline V gene sequence: CDR1 MGHDK, CDR2 SYGVNS. For the CDR3, the DNA is TGTGCCAGCAGTGAAGGGGGGGGACTCGGAAAACTGTTTTTT. Its translation is CASSEGGGLGKLFF.

This clone showed up just once. This chain connects TRBV19 to TRBJ1-6; D might be TRBD1 (5 bases). V lost 6 bases and J lost 4, with 13 bases in between. The CDR3 loop spans 15 amino acids. Germline CDR1 reads LNHDA; CDR2 reads SQIVND (reference sequence). The CDR3 nucleotides are TGTGCCAGTAGCCATGGACAAAATTATAATTCACCCCTCCACTTT. Translation: CASSHGQNYNSPLHF. The variable domain in full, completed from reference TRBV19 and TRBJ1-6, reads DGGITQSPKYLFRKEGQNVTLSCEQNLNHDAMYWYRQDPGQGLRLIYYSQIVNDFQKGDIAEGYSVSREKKESFPLTVTSAQKNPTAFYLCASSHGQNYNSPLHFGNGTRLTVT.

The V call is TRBV10-3, the J call TRBJ2-3; D may be TRBD1 (6 bases). CDR1 and CDR2 (germline): ENHRY, SYGVKD. V lost 6 bases, J lost 1 base, and 14 bases lay in between. The CDR3 length is 15 residues. CDR3 protein: CAISLQGGGTDTQYF. CDR3 in DNA: TGTGCCATCAGCTTACAGGGTGGGGGCACAGATACGCAGTATTTT.

The chain has TRBV19 and TRBJ1-4, with D possibly TRBD1 on 5 matching bases. This CDR3 region has 14 residues. V was shortened by 5 bases and J by 7 bases, with 14 bases between the two germline ends. Germline V CDR1 and CDR2: LNHDA, SQIVND (reference sequence). The CDR3 spells CASSSGHIGEKLFF. The CDR3, as DNA: TGTGCCAGTAGTTCTGGACATATTGGTGAAAAACTGTTTTTT.